These T cell receptor beta chains were read from a single sample in a study of molecular identifiers for immune sequencing clone quantification. Using its own MiXCR run on the PCR reads, TCRdb lists one record per CDR3 protein. The repertoire holds approximately 590,000 distinct CDR3 sequences, with about 25% as singletons. Sequenced: naive CD8+ T cells from blood, with Jurkat cell RNA spiked in. The origin of the receptors is a human donor in good health. Some libraries in this study had Jurkat cell RNA spiked in. The CDR3 runs from the conserved cysteine through the conserved F or W. Each record gives: J gene, D gene, clone size, V gene, CDR3 protein, CDR3 DNA. A D gene is named only where the DNA matches it firmly. Clone size is shown for a subset of rows, as once, few, many or a class of expanded clone.

J gene: TRBJ2-7; D gene: NA; clone size: many; V gene: TRBV9; CDR3 protein: CASSRGGDDYEQYF; CDR3 DNA: TGTGCCAGCAGCCGCGGAGGCGACGACTACGAGCAGTACTTC
J gene: TRBJ1-2; D gene: NA; clone size: many; V gene: TRBV20-1; CDR3 protein: CSVPDSHNYGYTF; CDR3 DNA: TGCAGTGTACCGGACAGTCATAACTATGGCTACACCTTC
J gene: TRBJ2-7; D gene: NA; clone size: NA; V gene: TRBV7-2; CDR3 protein: CASRLEARNSYAQYF; CDR3 DNA: TGTGCCAGCCGCCTAGAGGCCAGAAACTCCTACGCGCAGTACTTC
J gene: TRBJ2-2; D gene: NA; clone size: NA; V gene: TRBV4-3; CDR3 protein: CASSQDFISHTGELFF; CDR3 DNA: TGCGCCAGCAGCCAAGATTTTATCTCTCACACCGGGGAGCTGTTTTTT
J gene: TRBJ2-7; D gene: NA; clone size: many; V gene: TRBV30; CDR3 protein: CAWSLSEWGAYEQYF; CDR3 DNA: TGTGCCTGGAGTCTCTCTGAGTGGGGGGCCTACGAGCAGTACTTC
J gene: TRBJ2-7; D gene: TRBD1; clone size: NA; V gene: TRBV28; CDR3 protein: CASSPRTGAEQYF; CDR3 DNA: TGTGCCAGCAGTCCGCGGACAGGGGCCGAGCAGTACTTC
J gene: TRBJ2-3; D gene: TRBD2; clone size: NA; V gene: TRBV28; CDR3 protein: CASSSRGGLAGGDTQYF; CDR3 DNA: TGTGCCAGCAGTTCCAGGGGGGGACTAGCGGGAGGGGATACGCAGTATTTT
J gene: TRBJ1-4; D gene: NA; clone size: NA; V gene: TRBV19; CDR3 protein: CATREPGDEKLFF; CDR3 DNA: TGTGCCACCCGGGAACCAGGTGATGAAAAACTGTTTTTT
J gene: TRBJ2-7; D gene: NA; clone size: few; V gene: TRBV19; CDR3 protein: CASSMSPGVHEQYF; CDR3 DNA: TGTGCCAGTAGTATGAGCCCGGGGGTCCACGAGCAGTACTTC
J gene: TRBJ1-5; D gene: NA; clone size: NA; V gene: TRBV27; CDR3 protein: CASSLSRGDFSNQPQHF; CDR3 DNA: TGTGCCAGCAGTTTATCGAGGGGTGACTTTAGCAATCAGCCCCAGCATTTT
J gene: TRBJ2-1; D gene: TRBD2; clone size: many; V gene: TRBV20-1; CDR3 protein: CSARPSGGAYNEQFF; CDR3 DNA: TGCAGTGCTCGCCCTAGCGGGGGGGCCTACAATGAGCAGTTCTTC
J gene: TRBJ2-2; D gene: TRBD1; clone size: NA; V gene: TRBV14; CDR3 protein: CASSQTGLAGELFF; CDR3 DNA: TGTGCCAGCAGCCAGACAGGGCTCGCCGGGGAGCTGTTTTTT
J gene: TRBJ2-7; D gene: NA; clone size: many; V gene: TRBV4-3; CDR3 protein: CASSQVVTYEQYF; CDR3 DNA: TGCGCCAGCAGCCAAGTTGTTACTTACGAGCAGTACTTC
J gene: TRBJ2-2; D gene: NA; clone size: NA; V gene: TRBV5-1; CDR3 protein: CASTQGQNTGELFF; CDR3 DNA: TGCGCCAGCACCCAGGGACAAAACACCGGGGAGCTGTTTTTT
J gene: TRBJ2-7; D gene: TRBD2; clone size: NA; V gene: TRBV13; CDR3 protein: CASSAPTAGVYEQYF; CDR3 DNA: TGTGCCAGCAGCGCCCCAACTGCGGGAGTTTACGAGCAGTACTTC
J gene: TRBJ2-3; D gene: TRBD2; clone size: many; V gene: TRBV12-3/TRBV12-4; CDR3 protein: CASSFGVLADFGHF; CDR3 DNA: TGTGCCAGCAGTTTTGGAGTTCTAGCGGATTTTGGGCATTTT
J gene: TRBJ1-1; D gene: NA; clone size: NA; V gene: TRBV20-1; CDR3 protein: CSAPDGDYTEAFF; CDR3 DNA: TGCAGTGCTCCGGATGGGGATTACACTGAAGCTTTCTTT
J gene: TRBJ2-1; D gene: TRBD1; clone size: NA; V gene: TRBV11-2; CDR3 protein: CASSEPGQGAHEQFF; CDR3 DNA: TGTGCCAGCAGCGAGCCCGGACAGGGCGCCCATGAGCAGTTCTTC